Listed below are T cell receptor beta chains from one sample, sequenced in a study of cytomegalovirus exposure and HLA in healthy donors. Repertoires were generated with immunoSEQ multiplex PCR, while TCRdb's copy carries only in-frame clones and drops some. The record lists roughly 120,000 clones, of which the ten most abundant hold roughly 1%. The specimen was PBMCs. The receptors here all came from a man between 18 and 35 years old in good health and CMV-seronegative. Each CDR3 is given with its conserved first and last residue. Fields, in order: V gene, J gene, D gene, CDR3 length, CDR3 protein, CDR3 DNA. The D gene is left open where the match is weak.

V: TRBV5-1; J: TRBJ2-7; D: -; length: 14; CDR3: CASSANRPSYEQYF; DNA: TGCGCCAGCAGCGCGAACAGACCCTCCTACGAGCAGTACTTC
V: TRBV5-1; J: TRBJ1-5; D: -; length: 13; CDR3: CASSLEGYQPQHF; DNA: TGCGCCAGCAGCTTGGAGGGGTATCAGCCCCAGCATTTT
V: TRBV9; J: TRBJ2-2; D: -; length: 14; CDR3: CASSVTTNTGELFF; DNA: TGTGCCAGCAGCGTGACGACTAACACCGGGGAGCTGTTTTTT
V: TRBV6-5; J: TRBJ2-5; D: -; length: 16; CDR3: CASSSASARPQETQYF; DNA: TGTGCCAGCAGTTCAGCTAGCGCCCGACCGCAAGAGACCCAGTACTTC
V: TRBV28; J: TRBJ1-2; D: -; length: 12; CDR3: CASQDEFYGYTF; DNA: TGTGCCAGCCAGGATGAATTCTATGGCTACACCTTC
V: TRBV6-6; J: TRBJ1-1; D: -; length: 15; CDR3: CASSYTGQVRTEAFF; DNA: TGTGCCAGCAGTTACACCGGACAAGTGAGGACTGAAGCTTTCTTT
V: TRBV7-9; J: TRBJ2-7; D: TRBD1; length: 16; CDR3: CASSFPRDSSSYEQYF; DNA: TGTGCCAGCAGCTTCCCCCGGGACAGCAGCTCCTACGAGCAGTACTTC
V: TRBV14; J: TRBJ2-1; D: TRBD2; length: 19; CDR3: CASSLLPPGTSGEEDEQFF; DNA: TGTGCCAGCAGCCTTCTACCTCCCGGGACTAGCGGAGAGGAGGATGAGCAGTTCTTC
V: TRBV14; J: TRBJ1-2; D: -; length: 13; CDR3: CASRNTGAYGYTF; DNA: TGTGCCAGCAGGAATACAGGAGCCTATGGCTACACCTTC
V: TRBV11-2; J: TRBJ2-1; D: -; length: 17; CDR3: CASSLDSRPYSYNEQFF; DNA: TGTGCCAGCAGCTTAGATAGCCGGCCCTACTCCTACAATGAGCAGTTCTTC
V: TRBV5-1; J: TRBJ2-1; D: -; length: 14; CDR3: CASRVDSSYNEQFF; DNA: TGCGCCAGCAGGGTAGACAGCTCCTACAATGAGCAGTTCTTC
V: TRBV5-4; J: TRBJ2-1; D: -; length: 14; CDR3: CASSPRGSYNEQFF; DNA: TGTGCCAGCAGCCCGAGGGGGTCCTACAATGAGCAGTTCTTC
V: TRBV19; J: TRBJ1-1; D: -; length: 11; CDR3: CASRWRTEAFF; DNA: TGTGCCAGTAGATGGAGGACTGAAGCTTTCTTT
V: TRBV18; J: TRBJ2-7; D: -; length: 13; CDR3: CASSPGGQYEQYF; DNA: TGTGCCAGCTCACCTGGGGGACAATACGAGCAGTACTTC
V: TRBV19; J: TRBJ1-6; D: TRBD1; length: 15; CDR3: CASTEGAMYNSPLHF; DNA: TGTGCCAGTACCGAGGGGGCGATGTATAATTCACCCCTCCACTTT
V: TRBV6-5; J: TRBJ1-5; D: -; length: 12; CDR3: CASSFPNQPQHF; DNA: TGTGCCAGCAGCTTCCCTAATCAGCCCCAGCATTTT
V: TRBV5-1; J: TRBJ2-2; D: -; length: 15; CDR3: CASSLGAANTGELFF; DNA: TGCGCCAGCAGCTTGGGGGCTGCGAACACCGGGGAGCTGTTTTTT
V: TRBV6-5; J: TRBJ2-7; D: TRBD1; length: 14; CDR3: CASSSDRGMYEQYF; DNA: TGTGCCAGCAGTTCGGACAGGGGAATGTACGAGCAGTACTTC
V: TRBV27; J: TRBJ2-1; D: -; length: 15; CDR3: CASSFRRERSNEQFF; DNA: TGTGCCAGCAGTTTTCGTCGGGAGAGGTCCAATGAGCAGTTCTTC
V: TRBV4-2; J: TRBJ1-1; D: -; length: 15; CDR3: CASSQEVAVNTEAFF; DNA: TGTGCCAGCAGCCAAGAAGTGGCAGTGAACACTGAAGCTTTCTTT
V: TRBV10-3; J: TRBJ2-7; D: TRBD1; length: 13; CDR3: CAISETTGREQYF; DNA: TGTGCCATCAGCGAAACGACAGGGCGAGAGCAGTACTTC
V: TRBV7-2; J: TRBJ2-5; D: -; length: 14; CDR3: CASSLVGGPGTQYF; DNA: TGTGCCAGCAGCTTAGTCGGAGGGCCGGGGACCCAGTACTTC
V: TRBV5-1; J: TRBJ2-3; D: -; length: 14; CDR3: CASSLGQSTDTQYF; DNA: TGCGCCAGCAGCTTGGGACAGAGCACAGATACGCAGTATTTT
V: TRBV28; J: TRBJ2-7; D: -; length: 12; CDR3: CASSFDGGLQYF; DNA: TGTGCCAGCAGTTTTGACGGAGGGCTCCAGTACTTC
V: TRBV7-8; J: TRBJ1-3; D: -; length: 17; CDR3: CASSPPAGAISGNTIYF; DNA: TGTGCCAGCAGCCCTCCAGCAGGGGCCATCTCTGGAAACACCATATATTTT
V: TRBV6-1; J: TRBJ2-7; D: TRBD1; length: 15; CDR3: CASRPWDRVIGEQYF; DNA: TGTGCCAGCAGGCCATGGGACAGGGTTATTGGCGAGCAGTACTTC
V: TRBV30; J: TRBJ1-1; D: -; length: 15; CDR3: CAWAVLRQENTEAFF; DNA: TGTGCCTGGGCCGTCTTACGACAGGAGAACACTGAAGCTTTCTTT
V: TRBV6-1; J: TRBJ1-2; D: -; length: 13; CDR3: CASSERRVYGYTF; DNA: TGTGCCAGCAGTGAAAGGAGGGTTTATGGCTACACCTTC
V: TRBV2; J: TRBJ2-1; D: TRBD2; length: 17; CDR3: CASSDLASGGLYNEQFF; DNA: TGTGCCAGCAGTGACTTGGCTAGCGGGGGGCTCTACAATGAGCAGTTCTTC
V: TRBV27; J: TRBJ2-2; D: TRBD1; length: 15; CDR3: CASSPDRALTGELFF; DNA: TGTGCCAGCAGTCCAGACAGGGCCCTCACCGGGGAGCTGTTTTTT
V: TRBV6-4; J: TRBJ1-2; D: TRBD1; length: 14; CDR3: CASSQTGDRYGYTF; DNA: TGTGCCAGCAGCCAGACAGGGGATAGATATGGCTACACCTTC
V: TRBV7-9; J: TRBJ2-7; D: TRBD2; length: 16; CDR3: CASSRTSGVLVYEQYF; DNA: TGTGCCAGCAGTAGAACTAGCGGGGTTCTCGTCTACGAGCAGTACTTC